This T cell receptor beta chain was identified during a study of blood T cells in healthy people across ages. Study-wide points: Aged donors had fewer naive CD4+ cells and lower diversity than long-lived donors. Per million T cells, the diversity of TCR beta decreased roughly linearly as age advanced.

Staff drew 8 to 10 milliliters of peripheral blood from each donor. A second PCR, run for roughly 7 to 12 cycles, used a sample-barcoded 5' primer plus a J-beta primer mix. A 12-random-nucleotide template-switch adaptor tagged each cDNA molecule. TCRdb processed the 5' RACE reads anew with MiXCR; each CDR3 protein has one entry. Among about 1.4 million distinct CDR3 sequences listed, 55% to 75% were seen once. About this clonotype itself: Its antigen is unknown.

This CDR3 contains 15 residues. V was pared by 4 bases and J by 5 bases, with 20 bases between. Germline CDR1 and CDR2: DFQATT and SNEGSKA (reference sequence). Sequencing was carried out using blood. The rearrangement uses TRBV20-1 and TRBJ2-5; D ambiguous. This receptor was identified in a man aged 18 to 29 in good health. CDR3 bases: TGCAGTGCTACTACCCCGGGTACCTTGGGGGAGACCCAGTACTTC. As protein: CSATTPGTLGETQYF.